This entry describes one TCR beta chain. The sample is drawn from a study of cytomegalovirus exposure and HLA in healthy donors. Study-level information: One earlier analysis, a look at 150 million to 200 million T cells, found approximately 120 million unique TCR beta sequences.

Both 60 Vbeta primers and 13 Jbeta primers went into the PCR. Assay used: immunoSEQ multiplex PCR; TCRdb lists only in-frame clones, some missing. The sample shows some 50,000 clones, 72% of them seen only once. Input material: PBMCs. The sequence was collected from a woman between 50 and 59 years old in good health and CMV-seropositive.

DNA of the CDR3: TGTGCCAGCAGTGGCCCCTGGCCATATGGCTACACCTTC. This codes for CASSGPWPYGYTF. The chain recombines TRBV25-1 with TRBJ1-2; D gene uncertain. V was cut by 4 bases and J by 5 bases, with 11 bases left in between. CDR1 MGHDK and CDR2 SYGVNS come from the germline V gene. The CDR3 runs to 13 residues.